This TCR beta chain stems from a study of Graves' ophthalmopathy and Graves' hyperthyroidism. Amplified TCR beta CDR3 regions were obtained using RNA transcripts as template. Investigators did first-round RT-PCR with HTBI primers, then second-round multiplex PCR. From the multiplex PCR reads, TCRdb called clonotypes with MiXCR, one entry per CDR3 protein. The sample lists hundreds of thousands of distinct CDR3 sequences; 13% to 15% were seen once. This clonotype was seen a handful of times. Trimming took 5 bases from V and 8 from J, leaving 9 bases between them. The length of the CDR3 is 11 residues. CDR1 and CDR2 from the germline V gene are MGHRA and YSYEKL.

V is TRBV4-1 and J is TRBJ1-2; D not resolved. Sequenced material: blood. This clonotype originated in a woman aged 30 to 39 with Graves' ophthalmopathy. In DNA, the CDR3 is TGCGCCAGCAGCGGAAAGGCGGGCTACACCTTC. Its translation: CASSGKAGYTF.